This TCR beta chain came from a study of shared clonotypes between healthy human individuals. Study conclusions and caveats: A handful of donors showed sharing of 4.5% to 6% of naive CD4 clonotypes. The represented genetic and exposure-history diversity was limited by the small number of donors.

Profiled with immunoSEQ multiplex PCR; TCRdb holds only in-frame clones, not every one. Of around 1.5 million clones listed, 95% to 99% were seen once; the top ten hold 0.45%. Donors included only healthy HIV-negative adults lacking recent acute infections or vaccinations. Germline-derived CDR1 and CDR2 are MNHEY and SVGAGI. The CDR3 is 15 amino acids. V was trimmed by 2 bases and J by 0 bases, leaving 10 bases between them. On this clone: Its antigen is unidentified.

Sequencing was done on a sample of naive CD4+ T cells sorted from blood. The subset: CD45RA+ positively selected. The V gene is TRBV6-5, the J gene TRBJ1-1; D gene uncertain. The receptor was derived from a man aged 30-40 years in good health. CDR3 protein: CASSYAATLNTEAFF. In DNA form, the CDR3 reads TGTGCCAGCAGTTACGCGGCAACTTTGAACACTGAAGCTTTCTTT.